The present T cell receptor (beta chain) was sequenced within a study of regulatory T cells in long-lasting Graves disease. Germline V gene sequence: CDR1 DFQATT, CDR2 SNEGSKA (reference sequence). The CDR3 runs 15 residues. Documented time point: newly diagnosed GD, antithyroid drugs for less than 3 months. Construction of the TCR library relied on RNA isolated from PBMCs. Library construction for TCR beta used iRepertoire HTBI primers and Arm-PCR of CDR3 regions. From the multiplex PCR reads, TCRdb called clonotypes with MiXCR, one entry per CDR3 protein. This repertoire shows roughly 260,000 distinct CDR3 sequences, around 18% found once; its top ten account for about 14%. The study, taken as a whole, reports: Relative to newly diagnosed Graves' patients, persistent ones had lower TCR diversity. The persistent group shared 2,741 public clonotypes, more than the approximately 970 shared by new patients.

With respect to this clonotype: Its matching antigen is unknown. Possible read error: a much larger clone is one base away.

Another study also made use of these data, one on T cells in Graves' hyperthyroidism and ophthalmopathy. That work adds: When the TCR CDR3 underwent first-round RT-PCR, the HTBI primer set was used. A model of 13 V-J pairs discriminated ophthalmopathy from stable hyperthyroidism.

The rearrangement links TRBV20-1 to TRBJ2-1; 7 bases map to TRBD2. The starting material was peripheral blood mononuclear cells (PBMCs), obtained at new diagnosis, from a patient treated with antithyroid drugs. This TCR derives from a woman younger than 45 with Graves disease. CDR3 region: CSAPTGRGFNDEQSF. For the CDR3, the DNA is TGCAGTGCCCCGACTGGGCGGGGGTTTAACGATGAGCAGTCCTTC.